The 32 T cell receptor beta chains below come from one sample, sequenced in a study of blood T cells in healthy people across ages. The authors ran a second PCR of about 6 to 11 cycles using a sample-barcoded 5' primer and a J-beta primer mix. TCRdb used MiXCR to reprocess the 5' RACE reads, holding one entry per CDR3 protein. In the table there are roughly 1.6 million distinct CDR3 sequences, 30% to 35% of which are singletons. Material: blood. The receptors were gathered from a woman younger than 45 in good health.

CDR3 protein: CASRRTSNTGELFF. CDR3 in DNA: TGCGCCAGCAGGCGGACATCGAACACCGGGGAGCTGTTTTTT. V is TRBV5-1 and J is TRBJ2-2; the D gene is possibly TRBD1 (5 bases). The CDR3 sequence is 14 residues long. The V gene's germline CDR1 is SGHRS and CDR2 YFSETQ. V was shortened by 5 bases and J by 0 bases, with 8 bases between the two germline ends.

This clonotype was counted once. This chain joins TRBV20-1 and TRBJ2-7, with 9 bases lining up with TRBD2. The J call may be faulty, since TRBJ2-5 better matches the DNA end. Germline V gives CDR1 DFQATT, CDR2 SNEGSKA (reference sequence). The CDR3 is made up of 15 amino acids. The chain's CDR3 is CSAAPPGLAWETQYF. The CDR3 nucleotides are TGCAGTGCTGCTCCACCGGGACTAGCATGGGAGACCCAGTACTTC.

This rearrangement joins TRBV15 to TRBJ1-3; 10 bases line up with TRBD1. V trimming: 1 base; J trimming: 0 bases; junction bases outside the gene matches: 0. The germline V gene has CDR1 LNHNV and CDR2 YYDKDF (reference sequence). CDR3 length: 16 amino acids. The CDR3 nucleotides are TGTGCCACCAGCAGAGGGGACAGGGGCTCTGGAAACACCATATATTTT. Its protein product is CATSRGDRGSGNTIYF.

This clonotype was observed a few times. The V and J genes are TRBV7-9 and TRBJ2-7; D may be TRBD2 (5 bases). Germline CDR1 SEHNR, CDR2 FQNEAQ (reference sequence). This CDR3 contains 15 residues. Trimming took off 1 base at V and 3 bases at J, with 13 bases between the two ends. CDR3 sequence: CASSLVSGGHYEQYF. The CDR3 coding sequence is TGTGCCAGCAGCTTAGTTTCCGGCGGGCACTACGAGCAGTACTTC. The whole variable domain, filled in from reference TRBV7-9 and TRBJ2-7, reads DTGVSQNPRHKITKRGQNVTFRCDPISEHNRLYWYRQTLGQGPEFLTYFQNEAQLEKSRLLSDRFSAERPKGSFSTLEIQRTEQGDSAMYLCASSLVSGGHYEQYFGPGTRLTVT.

The chain joins TRBV12-3 or TRBV12-4 to TRBJ2-4; perhaps TRBD2 as D (5 bases). The CDR3 loop spans 15 amino acids. V was shortened by 6 bases and J by 13 bases, with 25 bases between the two germline ends. This CDR3 reads CASRTRPRTRWEQYF. In DNA form, the CDR3 reads TGTGCCAGCAGAACCAGACCTAGGACCCGCTGGGAGCAGTACTTC.

The V and J genes are TRBV7-2 and TRBJ2-1; no reliable D call. The CDR3 runs to 15 residues. Germline values: CDR1 SGHTA, CDR2 FQGNSA. Trimming shortened V by 4 bases and J by 2 bases, and 12 bases separated the two germline ends. The CDR3 reads CASSSAWSTYNEQFF. In DNA form, the CDR3 reads TGTGCCAGCAGCTCAGCCTGGAGTACCTACAATGAGCAGTTCTTC.

V gene TRBV20-1 combines with J gene TRBJ2-7, with D perhaps matching TRBD2 (7 bases). V lost 5 bases, J lost 1 base, and 15 bases lay in between. This CDR3 spans 14 amino acids. Germline V gene lookup returns CDR1 DFQATT and CDR2 SNEGSKA (reference sequence). In nucleotides, the CDR3 is TGCAGTGCTGGAGGAGGGGGGGGTTCCTACGAGCAGTACTTC. This translates into CSAGGGGGSYEQYF.

A word on this clonotype: At one boundary the junction diverges from the germline segment, which might be a read error. This chain connects TRBV7-2 to TRBJ2-1; TRBD2 matches at 10 bases. Germline lookup yields CDR1 SGHTA and CDR2 FQGNSA. The CDR3 has 15 amino acids. CDR3 protein: CANSLAGAGYNEQFF. As DNA, the CDR3 is TGTGCCAACAGCCTAGCGGGAGCGGGTTACAATGAGCAGTTCTTC.

The chain is built from TRBV7-9 and TRBJ1-1; 7 bases agree with TRBD1. The CDR3 runs to 14 residues. The germline V gene encodes CDR1 SEHNR and CDR2 FQNEAQ (reference sequence). With 5 bases clipped from V and 1 base from J, the junction kept 4 bases outside the gene matches. The DNA of the CDR3 is TGTGCCAGCAGCACGGGACAGCAGAACACTGAAGCTTTCTTT. Translating it yields CASSTGQQNTEAFF.

This clonotype was seen a few times. The chain employs TRBV5-1 and TRBJ1-5, with a possible D match to TRBD1 (6 bases). Germline CDR1 SGHRS, CDR2 YFSETQ. Trimming left V 2 bases short and J 3 bases short, with 12 bases between. The CDR3 extends over 15 amino acids. CDR3 DNA: TGCGCCAGCAGCTTAGAAGGACAGATCAATCAGCCCCAGCATTTT. Translated: CASSLEGQINQPQHF.

The chain couples TRBV7-9 to TRBJ2-3, with 11 positions matching TRBD2. The germline gives CDR1 SEHNR, CDR2 FQNEAQ (reference sequence). Germline trimming cut 4 bases from V and 8 bases from J; bases unmatched to any gene: 8. CDR3 size: 15 residues. This CDR3 is CASSSLAGEVFTQYF. In DNA form, the CDR3 reads TGTGCCAGCAGCTCACTAGCGGGAGAGGTATTTACGCAGTATTTT.

Concerning this clonotype: Mismatch with germline at one junction end may stem from a read error. The chain couples TRBV9 to TRBJ2-5; 7 positions agree with TRBD2. This CDR3 region has 19 residues. CDR1 is SGDLS, CDR2 YYNGEE, per germline. The CDR3 DNA sequence: TGTGCCAGCAGCTCCTCGGGAGGTTGGGGGGAGGGCCTCGGAGAGGCCCAGTACTTC. Its protein is CASSSSGGWGEGLGEAQYF.

This clonotype was seen at least ten times. The chain joins TRBV29-1 to TRBJ2-5; no definite D call. Germline-derived CDR1 and CDR2 are SQVTM and ANQGSEA. The CDR3 is 12 amino acids. V was shortened by 7 bases and J by 0 bases, with 9 bases between the two germline ends. CDR3 protein: CSASQYQETQYF. The CDR3 DNA follows: TGCAGCGCCAGTCAGTACCAAGAGACCCAGTACTTC.

The chain couples TRBV12-3 or TRBV12-4 to TRBJ1-2, with TRBD1 matching 8 bases. J was trimmed by 8 bases and V by 6 bases; bases with no gene match: 11. This CDR3 has 14 amino acids. The CDR3 nucleotides read TGTGCCAGCAGGTTCACGGGGACAGGAGGGGGCTACACCTTC. Protein sequence: CASRFTGTGGGYTF.

This clonotype was seen a handful of times. J is TRBJ1-5 and V is TRBV5-1, with 8 positions matching TRBD1. Germline assignment: CDR1 SGHRS and CDR2 YFSETQ. The CDR3 totals 15 residues. The junction had 7 bases not matched to a gene; V was cut back by 4 bases and J by 4 bases. CDR3 sequence (DNA): TGCGCCAGCAGCCTGGGACAGGCCCCGAATCAGCCCCAGCATTTT. Its translation: CASSLGQAPNQPQHF.

The chain employs TRBV5-1 and TRBJ1-4; D is perhaps TRBD1 (5 bases). Germline V gives CDR1 SGHRS, CDR2 YFSETQ. This CDR3 is built from 15 residues. V was clipped by 0 bases and J by 7 bases, with 13 bases between them. The CDR3 DNA follows: TGCGCCAGCAGCTTGGAGTCAGGGACCGGTGAAAAACTGTTTTTT. Amino acids: CASSLESGTGEKLFF.

The genes are TRBV2 and TRBJ2-7; 11 bases align to TRBD1. CDR3 size: 15 residues. Trimming removed 3 bases from V and 3 bases from J; junction bases left unmatched: 4. In germline, CDR1 is SNHLY, CDR2 FYNNEI. The CDR3 loop reads CASSDLGQGVYEQYF. DNA for the CDR3: TGTGCCAGCAGTGATCTGGGACAGGGGGTCTACGAGCAGTACTTC. The full variable domain, rest sourced from reference TRBV2 and TRBJ2-7, is EPEVTQTPSHQVTQMGQEVILRCVPISNHLYFYWYRQILGQKVEFLVSFYNNEISEKSEIFDDQFSVERPDGSNFTLKIRSTKLEDSAMYFCASSDLGQGVYEQYFGPGTRLTVT.

The J gene is TRBJ2-3, the V gene TRBV20-1, with D maybe TRBD2 (5 bases). Germline CDR1 DFQATT, CDR2 SNEGSKA (reference sequence). Trimming took 5 bases from V and 0 from J, leaving 12 bases between them. CDR3 length: 14 amino acids. The CDR3 region has the DNA TGCAGTGCTCGAACTAGTCGGAGCACAGATACGCAGTATTTT. Translated: CSARTSRSTDTQYF.

This clonotype was seen only a few times. V gene TRBV3-1 combines with J gene TRBJ2-5, with 8 nucleotides matching TRBD2. Looked up from germline, CDR1 is LGHDT and CDR2 is YNNKEL (reference sequence). The CDR3 is 15 residues long. V trimming: 6 bases; J trimming: 4 bases; junction bases outside the gene matches: 10. As DNA, the CDR3 is TGTGCCAGCAGTAGCACCGGGAGGGCCGTAGAGACCCAGTACTTC. Translating it yields CASSSTGRAVETQYF.

This clonotype was counted only a few times. The genes are TRBV6-2 or TRBV6-3 and TRBJ1-5; tentatively, D is TRBD1 (6 bases). The V gene's germline CDR1 is MNHEY and CDR2 SVGEGT. Trimming stripped 6 bases from V and 3 bases from J, with 9 bases between. CDR3 length equals 13 residues. CDR3 residues: CASSWDTNQPQHF. The CDR3 DNA sequence: TGTGCCAGCAGCTGGGACACCAATCAGCCCCAGCATTTT.

The gene calls are TRBV4-1 and TRBJ2-7; 9 nucleotides agree with TRBD1. The DNA end is a closer match to TRBJ2-5, so the J assignment may be wrong. Germline V gene sequence: CDR1 MGHRA, CDR2 YSYEKL. CDR3 length: 15 amino acids. CDR3 sequence: CASSQQGQGEETQYF. CDR3 sequence (DNA): TGCGCCAGCAGCCAACAGGGACAGGGAGAGGAGACCCAGTACTTC.

This clonotype was observed a few times. The V call is TRBV5-1, the J call TRBJ2-1; 11 positions match TRBD2. Germline CDR1 SGHRS, CDR2 YFSETQ. V dropped 3 bases and J dropped 8; count of bases not matched to a gene: 13. The CDR3 runs to 17 residues. This chain's CDR3 is CASSSTVILTSGDEQFF. DNA of the CDR3: TGCGCCAGCAGCTCAACCGTGATCCTGACTAGCGGGGATGAGCAGTTCTTC.

This clonotype was seen more than once but under ten times. The junction does not match germline at one end; this may be a read error. The CDR3 sequence: CASSATSGQETQYF. CDR3 bases: TGTGCCAGCAGTGCAACTAGCGGCCAAGAGACCCAGTACTTC. The rearrangement links TRBV5-1 to TRBJ2-5; 8 positions match TRBD2. This CDR3 spans 14 amino acids. Germline V lookup: CDR1 SGHRS, CDR2 YFSETQ.

This chain connects TRBV7-9 to TRBJ1-1; unclear D gene. The CDR3 contains 12 residues. Trimming shortened V by 3 bases and J by 3 bases, and 5 bases separated the two germline ends. Germline V gives CDR1 SEHNR, CDR2 FQNEAQ (reference sequence). In nucleotides, the CDR3 is TGTGCCAGCAGCTTGCAGGACACTGAAGCTTTCTTT. Its protein product is CASSLQDTEAFF.

The chain has TRBV5-1 and TRBJ2-7; D may correspond to TRBD1 or TRBD2 (6 bases each). This CDR3 comprises 16 residues. Germline CDR1 SGHRS, CDR2 YFSETQ. Trimming removed 5 bases at V and 4 bases at J, with 22 bases between. CDR3 DNA sequence: TGCGCCAGCAGTCCAGCCCCCGGGGGCCTGGGGTACGAGCAGTACTTC. The encoded protein is CASSPAPGGLGYEQYF.

The chain is built from TRBV10-3 and TRBJ2-6; 9 nucleotides align to TRBD1. The CDR3 has 16 amino acids. Looked up from germline, CDR1 is ENHRY and CDR2 is SYGVKD. The V segment lost 5 bases and the J segment 4 bases; nucleotides outside the gene matches: 6. CDR3 DNA: TGTGCCATCAGTCCCGGGACAGGGAACGGGGCCAACGTCCTGACTTTC. Its protein product is CAISPGTGNGANVLTF.

The chain carries TRBV5-6 and TRBJ1-2; 10 bases map to TRBD1. With 4 bases clipped from V and 6 bases from J, the junction kept 6 bases outside the gene matches. Germline CDR1 and CDR2: SGHDT and YYEEEE. The CDR3 is made up of 14 amino acids. The CDR3 reads CASSTGQGGDGYTF. CDR3 in DNA: TGTGCCAGCAGCACTGGACAGGGGGGTGATGGCTACACCTTC.

This rearrangement joins TRBV7-9 to TRBJ2-7, with D hard to call. The CDR3 is made up of 16 amino acids. Germline V gene data show CDR1 as SEHNR and CDR2 as FQNEAQ (reference sequence). Trimming removed 1 base from V and 3 bases from J, with 16 bases in between. The DNA for the CDR3 is TGTGCCAGCAGCTTAGTGCTAAGGCCCCCCTTCTACGAGCAGTACTTC. It translates to CASSLVLRPPFYEQYF. The full variable domain, with the rest looked up from reference TRBV7-9 and TRBJ2-7, is DTGVSQNPRHKITKRGQNVTFRCDPISEHNRLYWYRQTLGQGPEFLTYFQNEAQLEKSRLLSDRFSAERPKGSFSTLEIQRTEQGDSAMYLCASSLVLRPPFYEQYFGPGTRLTVT.

This clonotype was detected only a few times. The V and J genes are TRBV4-2 and TRBJ2-2; 9 bases line up with TRBD2. With V trimmed by 3 bases and J by 5 bases, 7 bases remained unmatched. The CDR3 loop spans 16 amino acids. Looked up from germline, CDR1 is LGHNA and CDR2 is YNFKEQ. As DNA, the CDR3 is TGTGCCAGCAGCCAGTCGGGAGCGGGAGGTACCGGGGAGCTGTTTTTT. Translated, it gives CASSQSGAGGTGELFF.

The CDR3 here is CASRARVGPLTTEAFF. The DNA for the CDR3 is TGTGCCAGCAGAGCCAGGGTTGGCCCCTTGACGACTGAAGCTTTCTTT. The chain links TRBV2 to TRBJ1-1; D is perhaps TRBD1 (5 bases). The germline gives CDR1 SNHLY, CDR2 FYNNEI. The ends were cut back, 6 bases at V and 5 bases at J, with 22 bases in the middle. This CDR3 comprises 16 residues.

The V call is TRBV5-1, the J call TRBJ2-1; 7 bases are a match to TRBD2. With 0 bases clipped from V and 5 bases from J, the junction kept 5 bases outside the gene matches. The germline V gene encodes CDR1 SGHRS and CDR2 YFSETQ. The CDR3 consists of 15 residues. The CDR3 coding sequence is TGCGCCAGCAGCTTGGGGGACTACTATGACAATGAGCAGTTCTTC. Its protein product is CASSLGDYYDNEQFF.

The chain combines TRBV7-2 with TRBJ2-3, with D perhaps matching TRBD1 (6 bases). Trimming left V 8 bases short and J 8 bases short, with 17 bases between. CDR3 length equals 13 residues. The germline gives CDR1 SGHTA, CDR2 FQGNSA. For the CDR3, the DNA is TGTGCCAGCGGACTTAACCTAGGGGGTACGCAGTATTTT. This gives the protein CASGLNLGGTQYF.